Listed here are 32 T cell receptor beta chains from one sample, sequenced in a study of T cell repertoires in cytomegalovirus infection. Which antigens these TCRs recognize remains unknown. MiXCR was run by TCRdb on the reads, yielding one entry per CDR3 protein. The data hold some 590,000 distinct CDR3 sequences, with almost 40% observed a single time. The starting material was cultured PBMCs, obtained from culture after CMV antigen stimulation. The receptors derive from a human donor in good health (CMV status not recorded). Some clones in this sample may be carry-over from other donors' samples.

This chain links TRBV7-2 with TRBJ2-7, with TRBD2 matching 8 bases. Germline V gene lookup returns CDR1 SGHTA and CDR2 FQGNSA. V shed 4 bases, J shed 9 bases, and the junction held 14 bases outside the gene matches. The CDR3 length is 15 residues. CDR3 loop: CASSSLRAGEGLQYF. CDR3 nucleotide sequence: TGTGCCAGCAGCTCCCTCCGAGCGGGAGAAGGATTGCAGTACTTC.

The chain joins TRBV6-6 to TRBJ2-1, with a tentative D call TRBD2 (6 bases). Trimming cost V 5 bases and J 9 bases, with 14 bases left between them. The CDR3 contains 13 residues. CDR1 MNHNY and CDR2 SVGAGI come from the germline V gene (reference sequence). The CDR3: CASSVTSLIEQFF. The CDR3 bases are TGTGCCAGCAGTGTGACTAGTTTGATTGAGCAGTTCTTC.

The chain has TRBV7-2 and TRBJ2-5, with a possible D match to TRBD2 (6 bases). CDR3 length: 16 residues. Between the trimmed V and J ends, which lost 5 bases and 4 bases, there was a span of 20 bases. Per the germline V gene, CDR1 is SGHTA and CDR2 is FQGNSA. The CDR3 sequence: CASSRPRGSPGETQYF. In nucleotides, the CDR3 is TGTGCCAGCAGCCGCCCCCGGGGGAGCCCAGGAGAGACCCAGTACTTC.

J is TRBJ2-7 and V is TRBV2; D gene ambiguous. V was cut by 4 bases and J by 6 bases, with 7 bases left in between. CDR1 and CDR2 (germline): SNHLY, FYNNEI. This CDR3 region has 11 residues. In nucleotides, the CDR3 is TGTGCCAGCAGTGTTTGGAGCGAGCAGTACTTC. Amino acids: CASSVWSEQYF.

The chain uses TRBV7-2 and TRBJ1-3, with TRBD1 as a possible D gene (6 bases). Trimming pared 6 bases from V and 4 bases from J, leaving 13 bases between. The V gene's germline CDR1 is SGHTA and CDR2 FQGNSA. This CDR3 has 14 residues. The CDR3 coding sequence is TGTGCCAGCAGGCCCACAGGGATCGGAAACACCATATATTTT. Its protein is CASRPTGIGNTIYF.

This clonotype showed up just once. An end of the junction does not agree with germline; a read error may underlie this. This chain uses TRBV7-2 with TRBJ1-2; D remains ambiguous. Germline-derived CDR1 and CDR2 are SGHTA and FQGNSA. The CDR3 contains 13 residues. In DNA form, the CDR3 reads TGTGCCAGCAGCTTAGACGGAGGGAGTGGCTTCACCTTC. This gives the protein CASSLDGGSGFTF.

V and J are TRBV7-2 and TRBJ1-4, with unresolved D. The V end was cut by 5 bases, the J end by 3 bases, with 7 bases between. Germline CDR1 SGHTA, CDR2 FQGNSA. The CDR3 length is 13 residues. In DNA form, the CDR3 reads TGTGCCAGCAGCAAGGTGTCTAATGAAAAACTGTTTTTT. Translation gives CASSKVSNEKLFF.

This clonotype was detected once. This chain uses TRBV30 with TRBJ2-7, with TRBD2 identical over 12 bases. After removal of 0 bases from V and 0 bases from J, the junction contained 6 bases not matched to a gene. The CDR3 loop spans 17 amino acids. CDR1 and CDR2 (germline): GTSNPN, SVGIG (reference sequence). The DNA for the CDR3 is TGTGCCTGGAGTGTACGGTGGACTAGCGGGGACTCCTACGAGCAGTACTTC. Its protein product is CAWSVRWTSGDSYEQYF.

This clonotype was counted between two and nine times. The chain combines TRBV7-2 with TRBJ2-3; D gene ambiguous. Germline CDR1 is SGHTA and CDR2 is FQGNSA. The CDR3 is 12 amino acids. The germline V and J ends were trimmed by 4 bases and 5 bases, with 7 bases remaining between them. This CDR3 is CASSSFGDTQYF. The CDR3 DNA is TGTGCCAGCAGCTCCTTTGGAGATACGCAGTATTTT.

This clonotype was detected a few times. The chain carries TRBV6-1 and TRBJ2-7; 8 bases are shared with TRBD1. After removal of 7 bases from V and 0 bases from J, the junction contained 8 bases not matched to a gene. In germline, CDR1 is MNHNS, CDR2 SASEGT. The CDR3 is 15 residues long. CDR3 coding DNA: TGTGCCAGCACCCGGGACAGGTACGGCTCCTACGAGCAGTACTTC. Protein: CASTRDRYGSYEQYF.

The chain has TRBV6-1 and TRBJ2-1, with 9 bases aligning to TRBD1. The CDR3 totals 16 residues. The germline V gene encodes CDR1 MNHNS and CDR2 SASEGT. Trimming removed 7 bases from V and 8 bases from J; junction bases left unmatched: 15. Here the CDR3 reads CASKGQGRSSYDEQFF. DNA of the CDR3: TGTGCCAGCAAGGGACAGGGTAGGAGTTCTTACGATGAGCAGTTCTTC.

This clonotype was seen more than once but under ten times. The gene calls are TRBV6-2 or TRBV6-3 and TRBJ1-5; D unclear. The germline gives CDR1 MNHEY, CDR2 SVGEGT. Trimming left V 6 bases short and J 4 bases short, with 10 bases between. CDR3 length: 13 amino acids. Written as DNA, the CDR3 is TGTGCCAGCAGCAAGATCTTAAATCAGCCCCAGCATTTT. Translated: CASSKILNQPQHF.

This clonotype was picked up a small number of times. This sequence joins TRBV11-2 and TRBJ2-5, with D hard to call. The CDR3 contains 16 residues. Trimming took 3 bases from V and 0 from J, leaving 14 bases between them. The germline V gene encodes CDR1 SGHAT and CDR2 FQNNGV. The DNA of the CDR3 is TGTGCCAGCAGCTTTCCGGGCCCTGTGTACCAAGAGACCCAGTACTTC. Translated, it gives CASSFPGPVYQETQYF.

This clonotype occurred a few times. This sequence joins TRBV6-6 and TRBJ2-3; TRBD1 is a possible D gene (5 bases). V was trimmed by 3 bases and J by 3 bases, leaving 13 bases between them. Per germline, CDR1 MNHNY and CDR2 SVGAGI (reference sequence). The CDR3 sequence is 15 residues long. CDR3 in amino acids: CASSYKGMGTDTQYF. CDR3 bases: TGTGCCAGCAGTTATAAGGGGATGGGAACAGATACGCAGTATTTT.

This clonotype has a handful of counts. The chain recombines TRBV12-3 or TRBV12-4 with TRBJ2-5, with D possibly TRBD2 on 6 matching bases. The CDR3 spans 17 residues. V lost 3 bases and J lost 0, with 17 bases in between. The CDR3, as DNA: TGTGCCAGCAGTTTGGGGGGACCGGGACTCAACCAAGAGACCCAGTACTTC. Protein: CASSLGGPGLNQETQYF.

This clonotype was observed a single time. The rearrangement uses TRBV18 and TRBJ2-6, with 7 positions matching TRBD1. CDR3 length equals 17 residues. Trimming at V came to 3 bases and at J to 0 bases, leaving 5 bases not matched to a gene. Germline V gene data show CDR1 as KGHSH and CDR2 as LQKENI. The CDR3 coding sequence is TGTGCCAGCTCACCGAGGACAGGCAACTCTGGGGCCAACGTCCTGACTTTC. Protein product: CASSPRTGNSGANVLTF.

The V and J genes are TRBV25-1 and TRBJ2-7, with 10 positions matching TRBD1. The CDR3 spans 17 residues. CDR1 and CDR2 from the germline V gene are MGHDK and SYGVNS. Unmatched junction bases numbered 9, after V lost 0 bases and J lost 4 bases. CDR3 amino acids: CASSEYGDRGKWYEQYF. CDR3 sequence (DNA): TGTGCCAGCAGTGAATATGGGGACAGGGGAAAATGGTACGAGCAGTACTTC.

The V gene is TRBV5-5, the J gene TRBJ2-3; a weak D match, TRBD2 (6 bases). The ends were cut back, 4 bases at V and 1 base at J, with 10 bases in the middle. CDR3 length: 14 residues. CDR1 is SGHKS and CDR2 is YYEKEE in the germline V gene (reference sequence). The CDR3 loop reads CASSRDLRTDTQYF. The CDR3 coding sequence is TGTGCCAGCAGCAGGGACTTGCGCACAGATACGCAGTATTTT.

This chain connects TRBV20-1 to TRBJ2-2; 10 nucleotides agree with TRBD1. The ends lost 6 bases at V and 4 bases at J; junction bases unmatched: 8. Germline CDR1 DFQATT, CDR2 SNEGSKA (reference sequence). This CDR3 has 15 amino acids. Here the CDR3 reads CSAPAGTGVTGELFF. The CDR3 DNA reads TGCAGTGCGCCGGCCGGGACAGGGGTCACCGGGGAGCTGTTTTTT.

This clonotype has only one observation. DNA for the CDR3: TGTGCCAGCATCCGTGGCCTAGCGAGCACAGATACGCAGTATTTT. This encodes CASIRGLASTDTQYF. This chain connects TRBV6-2 or TRBV6-3 to TRBJ2-3; D might be TRBD2 (6 bases). Germline V lookup: CDR1 MNHEY, CDR2 SVGEGT. The CDR3 is 15 residues long. V was clipped by 7 bases and J by 0 bases, with 14 bases between them.

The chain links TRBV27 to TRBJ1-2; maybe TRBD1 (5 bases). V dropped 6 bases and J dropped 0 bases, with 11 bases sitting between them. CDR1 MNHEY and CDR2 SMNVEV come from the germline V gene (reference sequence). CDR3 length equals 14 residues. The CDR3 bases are TGTGCCAGCAGAGGACACCCCCCTAACTATGGCTACACCTTC. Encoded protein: CASRGHPPNYGYTF.

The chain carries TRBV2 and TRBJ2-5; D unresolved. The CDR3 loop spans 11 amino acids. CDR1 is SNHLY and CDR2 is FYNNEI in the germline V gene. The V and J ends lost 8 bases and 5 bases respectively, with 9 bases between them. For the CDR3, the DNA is TGTGCCAGCTTGGGGTCGGAGACCCAGTACTTC. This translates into CASLGSETQYF.

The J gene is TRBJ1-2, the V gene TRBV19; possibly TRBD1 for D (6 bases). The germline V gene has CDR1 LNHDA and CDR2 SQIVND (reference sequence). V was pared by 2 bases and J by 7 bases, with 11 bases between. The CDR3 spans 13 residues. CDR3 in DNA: TGTGCCAGTAGTATACAGGGGAAGAGTGGCTACACCTTC. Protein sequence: CASSIQGKSGYTF.

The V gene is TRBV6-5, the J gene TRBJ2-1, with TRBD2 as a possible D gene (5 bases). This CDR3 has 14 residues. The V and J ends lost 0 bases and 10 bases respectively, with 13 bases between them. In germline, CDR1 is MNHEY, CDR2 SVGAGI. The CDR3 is CASSYSEVVYEQFF. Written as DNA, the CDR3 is TGTGCCAGCAGTTACTCGGAGGTGGTTTACGAGCAGTTCTTC.

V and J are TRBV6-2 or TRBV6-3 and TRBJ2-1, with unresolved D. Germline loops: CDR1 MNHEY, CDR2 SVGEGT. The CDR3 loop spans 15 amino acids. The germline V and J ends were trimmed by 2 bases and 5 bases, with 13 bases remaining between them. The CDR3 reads CASSYPTSVHNEQFF. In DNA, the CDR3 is TGTGCCAGCAGTTACCCCACGTCAGTACACAATGAGCAGTTCTTC.

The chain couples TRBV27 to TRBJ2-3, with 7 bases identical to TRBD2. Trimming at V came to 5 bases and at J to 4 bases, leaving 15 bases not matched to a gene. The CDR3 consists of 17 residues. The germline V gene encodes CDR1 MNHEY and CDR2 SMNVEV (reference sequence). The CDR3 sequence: CASSPGRLAVISDTQYF. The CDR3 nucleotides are TGTGCCAGCAGTCCCGGTCGGCTAGCGGTAATCTCAGATACGCAGTATTTT.

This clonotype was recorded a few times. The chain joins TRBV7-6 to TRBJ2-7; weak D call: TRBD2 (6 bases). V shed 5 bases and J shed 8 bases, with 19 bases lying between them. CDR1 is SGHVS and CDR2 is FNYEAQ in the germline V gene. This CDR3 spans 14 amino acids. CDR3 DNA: TGTGCCAGCAGCGCCGGGAGCGGGCCCTTGAAGCAGTACTTC. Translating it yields CASSAGSGPLKQYF.

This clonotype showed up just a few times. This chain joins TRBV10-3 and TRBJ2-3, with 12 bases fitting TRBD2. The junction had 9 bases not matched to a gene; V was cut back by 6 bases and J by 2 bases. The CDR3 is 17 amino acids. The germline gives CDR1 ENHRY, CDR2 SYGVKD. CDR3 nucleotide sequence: TGTGCCATCAGGCGGACTAGCGGGGAATCCGCCACAGATACGCAGTATTTT. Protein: CAIRRTSGESATDTQYF.

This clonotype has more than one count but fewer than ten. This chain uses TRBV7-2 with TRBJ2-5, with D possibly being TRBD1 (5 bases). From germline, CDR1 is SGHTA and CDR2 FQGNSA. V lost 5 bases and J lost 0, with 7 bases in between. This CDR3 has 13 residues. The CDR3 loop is CASSVRDQETQYF. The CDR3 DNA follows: TGTGCCAGCAGCGTCAGGGACCAAGAGACCCAGTACTTC.

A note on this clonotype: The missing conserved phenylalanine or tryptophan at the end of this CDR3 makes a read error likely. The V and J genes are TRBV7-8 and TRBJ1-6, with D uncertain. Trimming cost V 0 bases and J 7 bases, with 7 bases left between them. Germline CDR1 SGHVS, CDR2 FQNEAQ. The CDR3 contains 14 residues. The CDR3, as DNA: TGTGCCAGCAGCTTAGCCCCATTCAATTCACCCCTCCACTGT. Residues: CASSLAPFNSPLHC.

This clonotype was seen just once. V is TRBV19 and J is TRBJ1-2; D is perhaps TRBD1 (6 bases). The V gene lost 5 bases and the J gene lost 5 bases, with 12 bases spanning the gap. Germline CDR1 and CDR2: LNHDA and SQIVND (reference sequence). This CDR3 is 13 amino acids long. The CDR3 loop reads CASSPPDSYGYTF. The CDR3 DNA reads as TGTGCCAGTAGTCCCCCGGACAGTTATGGCTACACCTTC.

The CDR3 nucleotides read TGTGCCAGCAGTTACCCGGGAGTGGCTAGCGGGGAGCCCGGGGAGCTGTTTTTT. Encoded protein: CASSYPGVASGEPGELFF. The rearrangement uses TRBV6-5 and TRBJ2-2; 9 bases map to TRBD2. CDR1 is MNHEY and CDR2 is SVGAGI in the germline V gene. Germline trimming cut 2 bases from V and 6 bases from J; bases unmatched to any gene: 13. The CDR3 contains 18 residues.